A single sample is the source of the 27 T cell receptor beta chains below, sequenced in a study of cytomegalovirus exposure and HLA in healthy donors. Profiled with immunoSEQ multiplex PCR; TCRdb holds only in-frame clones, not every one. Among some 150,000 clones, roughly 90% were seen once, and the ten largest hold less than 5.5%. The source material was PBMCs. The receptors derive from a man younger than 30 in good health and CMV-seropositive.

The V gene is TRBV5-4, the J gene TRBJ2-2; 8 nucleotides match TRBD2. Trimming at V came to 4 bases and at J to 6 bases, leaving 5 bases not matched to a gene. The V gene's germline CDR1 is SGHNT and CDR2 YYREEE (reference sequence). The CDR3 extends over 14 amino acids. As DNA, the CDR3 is TGTGCCAGCAGCGCTTCGCGGGGGGCCGGGGAGCTGTTTTTT. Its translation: CASSASRGAGELFF.

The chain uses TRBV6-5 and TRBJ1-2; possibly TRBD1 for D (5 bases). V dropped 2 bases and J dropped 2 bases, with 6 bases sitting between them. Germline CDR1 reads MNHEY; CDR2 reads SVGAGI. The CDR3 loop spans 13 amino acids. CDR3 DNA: TGTGCCAGCAGTTACGGGGGGAACTATGGCTACACCTTC. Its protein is CASSYGGNYGYTF.

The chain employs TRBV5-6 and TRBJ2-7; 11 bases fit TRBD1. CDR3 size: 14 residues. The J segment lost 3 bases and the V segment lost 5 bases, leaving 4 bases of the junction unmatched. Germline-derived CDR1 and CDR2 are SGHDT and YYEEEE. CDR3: CASRWGTGGYEQYF. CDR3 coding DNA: TGTGCCAGCAGGTGGGGGACAGGGGGCTACGAGCAGTACTTC.

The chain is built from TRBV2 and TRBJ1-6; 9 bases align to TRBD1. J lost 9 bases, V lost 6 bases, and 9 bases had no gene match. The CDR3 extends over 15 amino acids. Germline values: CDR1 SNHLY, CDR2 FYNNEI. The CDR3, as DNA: TGTGCCAGCAGGCTAAACAGGGGGCTTCGTTCACCCCTCCACTTT. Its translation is CASRLNRGLRSPLHF. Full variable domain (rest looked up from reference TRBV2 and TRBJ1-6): EPEVTQTPSHQVTQMGQEVILRCVPISNHLYFYWYRQILGQKVEFLVSFYNNEISEKSEIFDDQFSVERPDGSNFTLKIRSTKLEDSAMYFCASRLNRGLRSPLHFGNGTRLTVT.

The CDR3 is CASSLDRTDTQYF. The CDR3 DNA reads TGTGCCAGCAGCTTAGACAGGACAGATACGCAGTATTTT. This rearrangement joins TRBV7-2 to TRBJ2-3; D may be TRBD1 (5 bases). Looked up from germline, CDR1 is SGHTA and CDR2 is FQGNSA. With 1 base removed from V and 3 bases from J, the gap between germline ends came to 5 bases. CDR3 size: 13 residues.

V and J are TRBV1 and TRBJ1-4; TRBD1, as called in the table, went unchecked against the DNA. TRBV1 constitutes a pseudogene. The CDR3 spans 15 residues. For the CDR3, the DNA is TGCACCAGCAGCCTAGACAGGGAACGAAGAGAAAAACTGTTTTTT. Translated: CTSSLDRERREKLFF.

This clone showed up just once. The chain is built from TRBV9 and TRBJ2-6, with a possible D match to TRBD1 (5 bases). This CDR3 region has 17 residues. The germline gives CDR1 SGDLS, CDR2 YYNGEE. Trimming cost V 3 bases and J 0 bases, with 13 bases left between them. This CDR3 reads CASSDVGLNSGANVLTF. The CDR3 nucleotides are TGTGCCAGCAGCGATGTGGGGCTTAACTCTGGGGCCAACGTCCTGACTTTC. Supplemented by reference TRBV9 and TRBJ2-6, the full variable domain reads DSGVTQTPKHLITATGQRVTLRCSPRSGDLSVYWYQQSLDQGLQFLIQYYNGEERAKGNILERFSAQQFPDLHSELNLSSLELGDSALYFCASSDVGLNSGANVLTFGAGSRLTVL.

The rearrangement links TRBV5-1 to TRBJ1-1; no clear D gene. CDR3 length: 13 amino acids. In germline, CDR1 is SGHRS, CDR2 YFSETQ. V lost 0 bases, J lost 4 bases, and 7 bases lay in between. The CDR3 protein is CASSLGSGTEAFF. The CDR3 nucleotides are TGCGCCAGCAGCTTGGGTTCGGGCACTGAAGCTTTCTTT.

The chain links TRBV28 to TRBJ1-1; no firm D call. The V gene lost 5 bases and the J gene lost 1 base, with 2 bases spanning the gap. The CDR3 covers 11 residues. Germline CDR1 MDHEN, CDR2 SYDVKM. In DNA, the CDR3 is TGTGCCAGCAGTCAGAACACTGAAGCTTTCTTT. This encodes CASSQNTEAFF.

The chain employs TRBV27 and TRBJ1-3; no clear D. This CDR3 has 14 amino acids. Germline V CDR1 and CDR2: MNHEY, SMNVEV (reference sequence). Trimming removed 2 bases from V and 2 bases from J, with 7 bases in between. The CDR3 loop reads CASSLRGPGNTIYF. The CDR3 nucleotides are TGTGCCAGCAGTTTAAGAGGGCCTGGAAACACCATATATTTT.

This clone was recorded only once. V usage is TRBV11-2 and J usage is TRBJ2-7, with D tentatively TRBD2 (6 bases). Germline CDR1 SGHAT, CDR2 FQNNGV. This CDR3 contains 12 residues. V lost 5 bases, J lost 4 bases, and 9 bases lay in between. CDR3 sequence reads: CASSRGGYEQYF. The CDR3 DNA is TGTGCCAGCAGCCGTGGGGGGTACGAGCAGTACTTC.

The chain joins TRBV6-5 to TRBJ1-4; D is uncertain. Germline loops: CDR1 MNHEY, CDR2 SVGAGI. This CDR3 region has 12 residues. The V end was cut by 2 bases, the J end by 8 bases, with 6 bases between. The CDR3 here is CASSYPGEKLFF. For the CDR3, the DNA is TGTGCCAGCAGTTACCCCGGGGAAAAACTGTTTTTT.

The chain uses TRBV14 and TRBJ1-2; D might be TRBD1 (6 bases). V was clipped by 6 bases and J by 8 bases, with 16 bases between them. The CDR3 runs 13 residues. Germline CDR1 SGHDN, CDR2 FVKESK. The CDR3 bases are TGTGCCAGCAGTCTCGTGCAGGGGAAAGGCTACACCTTC. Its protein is CASSLVQGKGYTF.

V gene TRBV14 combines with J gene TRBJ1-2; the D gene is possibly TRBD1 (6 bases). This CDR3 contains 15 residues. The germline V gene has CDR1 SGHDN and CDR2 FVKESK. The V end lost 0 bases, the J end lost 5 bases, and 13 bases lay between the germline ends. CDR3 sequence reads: CASSQDGNRAYGYTF. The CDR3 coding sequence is TGTGCCAGCAGCCAAGATGGAAACAGGGCATATGGCTACACCTTC.

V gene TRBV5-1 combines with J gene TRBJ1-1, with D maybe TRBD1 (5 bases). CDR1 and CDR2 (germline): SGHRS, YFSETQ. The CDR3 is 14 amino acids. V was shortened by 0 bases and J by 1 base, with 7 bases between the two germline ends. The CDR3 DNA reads TGCGCCAGCAGCTTGGTAGGGGAGAACACTGAAGCTTTCTTT. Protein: CASSLVGENTEAFF.

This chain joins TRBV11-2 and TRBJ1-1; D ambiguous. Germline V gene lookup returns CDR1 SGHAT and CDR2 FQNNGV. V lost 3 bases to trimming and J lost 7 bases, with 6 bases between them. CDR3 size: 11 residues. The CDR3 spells CASSFGVEAFF. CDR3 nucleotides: TGTGCCAGCAGCTTCGGGGTTGAAGCTTTCTTT.

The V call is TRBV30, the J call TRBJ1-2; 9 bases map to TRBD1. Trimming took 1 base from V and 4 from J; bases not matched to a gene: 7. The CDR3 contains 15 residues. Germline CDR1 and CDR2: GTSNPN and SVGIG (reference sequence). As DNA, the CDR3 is TGTGCCTGGAGTGAACCGGGACAGGGTGTCTATGGCTACACCTTC. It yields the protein CAWSEPGQGVYGYTF. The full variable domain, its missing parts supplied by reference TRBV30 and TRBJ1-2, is SQTIHQWPATLVQPVGSPLSLECTVEGTSNPNLYWYRQAAGRGLQLLFYSVGIGQISSEVPQNLSASRPQDRQFILSSKKLLLSDSGFYLCAWSEPGQGVYGYTFGSGTRLTVV.

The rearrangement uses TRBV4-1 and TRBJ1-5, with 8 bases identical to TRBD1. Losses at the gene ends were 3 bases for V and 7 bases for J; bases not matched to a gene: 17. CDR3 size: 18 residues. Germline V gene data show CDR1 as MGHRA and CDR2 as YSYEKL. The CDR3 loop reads CASSHPTGGAIRNQPQHF. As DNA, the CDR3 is TGCGCCAGCAGCCACCCAACAGGGGGTGCGATTAGAAACCAGCCCCAGCATTTT.

CDR3 sequence reads: CASTVRDRLANYGYTF. The CDR3 DNA sequence: TGTGCCAGTACAGTCCGGGACAGGTTAGCTAACTATGGCTACACCTTC. The chain joins TRBV19 to TRBJ1-2; 8 nucleotides match TRBD1. Germline lookup yields CDR1 LNHDA and CDR2 SQIVND (reference sequence). V trimming: 7 bases; J trimming: 0 bases; junction bases outside the gene matches: 10. This CDR3 comprises 16 residues.

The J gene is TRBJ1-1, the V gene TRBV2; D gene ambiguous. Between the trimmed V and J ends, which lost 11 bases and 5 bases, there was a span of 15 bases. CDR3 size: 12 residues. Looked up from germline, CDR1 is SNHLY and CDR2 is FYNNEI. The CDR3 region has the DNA TGTGCCGGAGGGCAATGGGGTACTGAAGCTTTCTTT. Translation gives CAGGQWGTEAFF.

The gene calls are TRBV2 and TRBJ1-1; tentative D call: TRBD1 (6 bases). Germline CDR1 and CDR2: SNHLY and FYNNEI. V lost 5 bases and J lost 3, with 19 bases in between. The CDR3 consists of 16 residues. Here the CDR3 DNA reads TGTGCCAGCAGTTTGACTTCGGGGACATACTACACTGAAGCTTTCTTT. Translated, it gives CASSLTSGTYYTEAFF.

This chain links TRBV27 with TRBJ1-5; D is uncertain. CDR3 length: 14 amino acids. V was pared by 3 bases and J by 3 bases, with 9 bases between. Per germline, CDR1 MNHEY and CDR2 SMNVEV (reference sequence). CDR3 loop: CASSFNSHNQPQHF. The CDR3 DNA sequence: TGTGCCAGCAGTTTTAACAGCCACAATCAGCCCCAGCATTTT.

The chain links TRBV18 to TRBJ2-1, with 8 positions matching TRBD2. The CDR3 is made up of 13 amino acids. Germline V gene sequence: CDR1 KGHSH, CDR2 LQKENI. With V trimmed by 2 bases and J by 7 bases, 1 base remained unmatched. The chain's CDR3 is CASSPLAGNEQFF. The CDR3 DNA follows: TGTGCCAGCTCACCATTAGCGGGAAATGAGCAGTTCTTC.

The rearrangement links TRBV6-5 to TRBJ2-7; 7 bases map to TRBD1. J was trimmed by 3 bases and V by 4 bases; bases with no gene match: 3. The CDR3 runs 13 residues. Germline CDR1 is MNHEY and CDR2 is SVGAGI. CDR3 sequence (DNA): TGTGCCAGCAGTTTGGACAGGCGCTACGAGCAGTACTTC. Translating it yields CASSLDRRYEQYF.

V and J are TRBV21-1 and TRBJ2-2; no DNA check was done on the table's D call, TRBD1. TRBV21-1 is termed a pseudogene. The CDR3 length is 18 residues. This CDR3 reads CASPVFRDPGQGIRELFF. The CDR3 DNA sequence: TGTGCCAGCCCGGTCTTTCGAGATCCGGGACAGGGTATCCGGGAGCTGTTTTTT.

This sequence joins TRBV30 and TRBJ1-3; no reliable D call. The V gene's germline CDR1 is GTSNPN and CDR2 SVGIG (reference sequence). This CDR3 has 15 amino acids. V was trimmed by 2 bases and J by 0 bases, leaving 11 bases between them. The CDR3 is CAWSFSGNSGNTIYF. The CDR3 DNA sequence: TGTGCCTGGAGTTTCTCGGGGAACTCTGGAAACACCATATATTTT.

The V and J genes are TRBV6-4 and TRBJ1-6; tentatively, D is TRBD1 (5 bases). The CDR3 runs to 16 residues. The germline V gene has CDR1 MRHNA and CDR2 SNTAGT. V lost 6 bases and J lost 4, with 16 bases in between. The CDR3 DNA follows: TGTGCCAGCAGCGGGACCGGGACTGATTATAATTCACCCCTCCACTTT. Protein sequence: CASSGTGTDYNSPLHF.